This T cell receptor beta chain was recovered during a study of T-cell reconstitution after alpha-beta-depleted transplantation in children. Overall study findings and caveats: Two months or so post-transplant, alpha-beta T cells reportedly derived from several hundred expanded graft clones. One year post-transplant, T-cell counts and diversity were largely derived from T cells produced anew. Surviving recipient T cells and intrathymic progenitors accounted for some patients' high TCRbeta diversity at day 60.

Unique molecular identifiers were incorporated into the prepared TCRbeta library. TCRdb redid the calling of the PCR reads with MiXCR, one entry per CDR3 protein. Of approximately 800,000 distinct CDR3 sequences in the sample, less than 20% were seen once. Germline V gene lookup returns CDR1 SGHRS and CDR2 YFSETQ. The V end was cut by 0 bases, the J end by 4 bases, with 11 bases between. This CDR3 has 14 amino acids. About this clonotype: Its specificity is unknown.

This chain links TRBV5-1 with TRBJ2-7; D might be TRBD1 (5 bases). This receptor was obtained from a male patient under 18 who had a stem cell transplant for acute lymphoblastic leukemia, so the T cells may come from the graft donor. Material: PBMCs, mostly from graft donor cells, obtained 360 days after TCRalphabeta/CD19-depleted stem cell transplant. The CDR3 is CASSLERGRYEQYF. The CDR3, as DNA: TGCGCCAGCAGCTTGGAAAGGGGCCGGTACGAGCAGTACTTC.